This T cell receptor beta chain was captured by sequencing in a study of blood T cell repertoires in COVID-19. The wider study: COVID-19 samples collected from the United States, Italy and Spain covered acute and convalescent phases.

Sequenced by immunoSEQ multiplex PCR; TCRdb stores in-frame clones only, minus some. The sample carries around 300,000 clones, roughly 90% recorded once. What was sequenced was peripheral blood. The sequence was collected from a woman between 25 and 40 years old with active or convalescent COVID-19.

The CDR3 DNA sequence: TGTGCCAGCAGCTTAAAAGCGGGGACCACAGATACGCAGTATTTT. Amino acid sequence: CASSLKAGTTDTQYF. The rearrangement joins TRBV7-2 to TRBJ2-3, with 7 bases aligning to TRBD2. V lost 2 bases to trimming and J lost 2 bases; unmatched junction nucleotides: 4. This CDR3 comprises 15 residues. Germline V gene sequence: CDR1 SGHTA, CDR2 FQGNSA.